These T cell receptor beta chains were read from a single sample in a study of cytomegalovirus exposure and HLA in healthy donors. The method was immunoSEQ multiplex PCR; TCRdb's version includes in-frame clones alone and lacks a portion of them. This table holds about 170,000 clones, approximately 79% found once. Sample: PBMCs. All receptors come from a male donor in good health and CMV-seronegative. Each CDR3 is given with its conserved first and last residue. The order of the fields is V gene, D gene, J gene, clone size, CDR3 DNA, CDR3 protein. The D gene is left open where the match is weak. Rows may omit the clone size; those that give it use once, few, many or a size class.

>TRBV15|.|TRBJ2-5|.
TGTGCCACCAGCAGAGCTGGCGGGGTGGGGGAGACCCAGTACTTC
CATSRAGGVGETQYF
>TRBV10-1|TRBD1|TRBJ1-4|.
TGCGCCAGCAGTGAGAGACAACAGGGGACCAAACTGTTTTTT
CASSERQQGTKLFF
>TRBV27|.|TRBJ2-7|.
TGTGCCAGCAGTGCGGGTGCCCCTACCGCCAGCTCCTACGAGCAGTACTTC
CASSAGAPTASSYEQYF
>TRBV7-9|.|TRBJ1-2|.
TGTGCCAGCAGCACCCGGGCAGGGTATGGCTACACCTTC
CASSTRAGYGYTF
>TRBV5-1|TRBD2|TRBJ2-1|once
TGCGCCAGCAGCCGATCCCCGCCTAGCGGGGGGAACAATGAGCAGTTCTTC
CASSRSPPSGGNNEQFF
>TRBV5-1|TRBD1|TRBJ2-5|.
TGCGCCAGCAGCAGCGGGACAGGGCAAGAGACCCAGTACTTC
CASSSGTGQETQYF
>TRBV4-1|TRBD1|TRBJ2-3|.
TGCGCCAGCAGCCAACCCCGAAGGGGGCGCACAGATACGCAGTATTTT
CASSQPRRGRTDTQYF
>TRBV25-1|TRBD1|TRBJ1-6|once
TGTGCCAGTACCGGGACAGGGGATTCACCCCTCCACTTT
CASTGTGDSPLHF
>TRBV11-2|.|TRBJ2-3|.
TGTGCCAGCAGCTTTGGGGTTTCGCTGGGGCGCACAGATACGCAGTATTTT
CASSFGVSLGRTDTQYF
>TRBV2|TRBD1|TRBJ2-7|.
TGTGCCAGCAGCTCCTTCTCCGGGACAGAGCTGACCGAGCAGTACTTC
CASSSFSGTELTEQYF
>TRBV7-2|TRBD2|TRBJ2-7|.
TGTGCCAGCAGCTTAGTAGTAGCGGGGGCCTACGAGCAGTACTTC
CASSLVVAGAYEQYF
>TRBV9|.|TRBJ2-7|.
TGTGCCAGCAGCGTAGGACAGGTCAACGAGCAGTACTTC
CASSVGQVNEQYF
>TRBV6-1|TRBD1|TRBJ1-1|.
TGTGCCAGCAGTGCCCCAGGACAGGGAAGCACTGAAGCTTTCTTT
CASSAPGQGSTEAFF
>TRBV5-1|TRBD2|TRBJ2-5|.
TGCGCCAGCAGCCACTCGACTAGCGGGGGGTTACAAGAGACCCAGTACTTC
CASSHSTSGGLQETQYF
>TRBV5-1|TRBD2|TRBJ2-3|.
TGCGCCAGCAGCTTGACTAGCGGGGGAGGAGATACGCAGTATTTT
CASSLTSGGGDTQYF
>TRBV30|.|TRBJ2-2|.
TGTGCCTGGAGTAGGGGGGGGGCCGGGGAGCTGTTTTTT
CAWSRGGAGELFF
>TRBV5-1|.|TRBJ2-1|.
TGCGCCAGCAGCTTGGCGGTAGAGACAAGCTCCTACAATGAGCAGTTCTTC
CASSLAVETSSYNEQFF
>TRBV5-6|.|TRBJ1-5|.
TGTGCCAGCAGCTTGGGGGGAGGCCAGCCCCAGCATTTT
CASSLGGGQPQHF
>TRBV6-5|.|TRBJ1-5|.
TGTGCCAGCTCAACGCGGGCCCGAGGGCAGCCCCAGCATTTT
CASSTRARGQPQHF
>TRBV18|TRBD1|TRBJ1-6|.
TGTGCCAGCTCACTTGGACAGGGAAATAATTCACCCCTCCACTTT
CASSLGQGNNSPLHF
>TRBV29-1|.|TRBJ2-7|.
TGCAGCACCCGACAGGGAGGTAGCCTTGCCTACGAGCAGTACTTC
CSTRQGGSLAYEQYF
>TRBV7-8|.|TRBJ2-3|.
TGTGCCAGCAGCTTAGGAACTGATACGCAGTATTTT
CASSLGTDTQYF
>TRBV7-9|.|TRBJ1-1|once
TGTGCCAGCAGCTTGGACAGAAGGATGAACACTGAAGCTTTCTTT
CASSLDRRMNTEAFF
>TRBV11-2|.|TRBJ1-2|.
TGTGCCAGCAGCTTTGCGGGGCGTTACTATGGCTACACCTTC
CASSFAGRYYGYTF
>TRBV5-6|TRBD1|TRBJ1-2|.
TGTGCCAGCAGCCTATACCGGGACAGGGAGCTCGGTGGCTACACCTTC
CASSLYRDRELGGYTF
>TRBV5-4|.|TRBJ2-1|few
TGTGCCAGCAGCCCCGGCGAGGGTAGCGGCAATGAGCAGTTCTTC
CASSPGEGSGNEQFF
>TRBV2|.|TRBJ1-1|.
TGTGCCAGCACGGGGGGGAGCACTGAAGCTTTCTTT
CASTGGSTEAFF
>TRBV4-3|.|TRBJ2-7|.
TGCGCCAGCAGCCAAGGCCGGGCCGGGAGCTACGAGCAGTACTTC
CASSQGRAGSYEQYF